This entry features one T cell receptor (beta chain) sequence. Its specificity is unknown. Extraction yielded at least 5 micrograms of total RNA per sample. Combining a sample-barcoded 5' primer with a J-beta primer mix, a second PCR ran for roughly 7 to 11 cycles. A 12-random-nucleotide template-switch adaptor tagged each cDNA molecule. One entry per CDR3 protein, called by TCRdb with MiXCR from the 5' RACE reads. Of some 930,000 distinct CDR3 sequences detected, about 29% appear once; the ten largest clones hold more than 8.5%. This entry is derived from a study of blood T cells in healthy people across ages. General study findings and limits: Higher diversity, along with more naive CD4+ cells, distinguished long-lived donors from aged donors.

In germline, CDR1 is KGHSY, CDR2 FQNENV. The CDR3 contains 14 residues. V trimming: 6 bases; J trimming: 7 bases; junction bases outside the gene matches: 3. The same sample was also studied in work on T cells of mothers and their children.

The origin of this receptor is a woman aged 40 to 49 in good health. The sample taken for sequencing was blood. V is TRBV16 and J is TRBJ1-6; TRBD1 aligns across 10 bases. The CDR3: CASRTGGGNSPLHF. The DNA of the CDR3 is TGTGCCAGCAGGACAGGGGGCGGCAATTCACCCCTCCACTTT.